The rows below give T cell receptor beta chains drawn from one sample of a study of early T cells in non-severe SARS-CoV-2 infection. TCRdb re-analysed the 5' RACE reads in MiXCR, keeping a single row per CDR3 protein. Of over 60,000 distinct CDR3 sequences detected, about an eighth appear once; the ten largest clones hold 2.7%. Specimen: whole blood, collected at baseline. These receptors all stem from an adult who was a healthcare worker with PCR-confirmed SARS-CoV-2 infection or an uninfected control (not recorded which). CDR3s include the opening cysteine and the closing phenylalanine or tryptophan. A D gene is named only where the DNA matches it firmly. Not all rows give a size; the values are once, few, many and, for expanded clones, a class.

d_call clone_size j_call v_call cdr3_nt cdr3_aa
. . TRBJ1-1 TRBV12-3/TRBV12-4 TGTGCCAGCAGGGGGGATTTGAACACTGAAGCTTTCTTT CASRGDLNTEAFF
. . TRBJ1-2 TRBV6-5 TGTGCCAGCAGCCGCGGCGGGGCCAGGGTCAGTGGCTACACCTTC CASSRGGARVSGYTF
. . TRBJ1-1 TRBV7-8 TGTGCCAGCAGCTTCCTAGGGGGGGTGAGCACTGAAGCTTTCTTT CASSFLGGVSTEAFF
TRBD2 many TRBJ2-1 TRBV2 TGTGCCAGCGGAAAAGGACTAGCGATTCAGGAGCAGTTCTTC CASGKGLAIQEQFF
. . TRBJ2-3 TRBV12-3/TRBV12-4 TGTGCCAGCAGTTCGGCAGGCCTTAGCACAGATACGCAGTATTTT CASSSAGLSTDTQYF
. few TRBJ1-1 TRBV28 TGTGCCAGCAGGGAGGGCCGTCCGACTGAAGCTTTCTTT CASREGRPTEAFF
. few TRBJ1-2 TRBV12-3/TRBV12-4 TGTGCCAGCAGTTTAGTGTCTGGGGGGGACGGCTACACCTTC CASSLVSGGDGYTF
. few TRBJ1-4 TRBV7-2 TGTGCCAGCAGCCGAGGGACTTTGAGCGAAAAACTGTTTTTT CASSRGTLSEKLFF
. few TRBJ1-3 TRBV3-1 TGTGCCAGCAGCCAAGCGCATTTGGGAGGAACTGGAAACACCATATATTTT CASSQAHLGGTGNTIYF
TRBD2 . TRBJ2-7 TRBV18 TGTGCCAGCTCACCAAGGGAGGGCCTTACTTCCGAGCAGTACTTC CASSPREGLTSEQYF
TRBD1 few TRBJ1-2 TRBV19 TGTGCCAGTAGTATAGAAGGGACAGGGAACTATGGCTACACCTTC CASSIEGTGNYGYTF